The source of this T cell receptor (beta chain) is a study of CD4 and CD8 cells across lung adenocarcinoma regions. The patients had localized lung adenocarcinoma, a non-small cell subtype. Turning to this clonotype: Mismatch with germline at one junction end may stem from a read error.

TCRdb independently ran MiXCR on the PCR reads; one entry per CDR3 protein. The repertoire holds tens of thousands of distinct CDR3 sequences, with over 40% as singletons. CDR3 size: 16 residues. Germline-derived CDR1 and CDR2 are WNHNN and SYGVQD (reference sequence). This TCR derives from a male donor with lung adenocarcinoma. The CD4 and CD8 labels of this study may be unreliable. The rearrangement uses TRBV10-1 and TRBJ2-3; tentatively, D is TRBD2 (7 bases). Sequencing was carried out using CD4+ T cells from the center of a lung tumor. The CDR3 nucleotides are TGCGCCAGCGGGCGACGCGGGGGCGGGGGCCCAGATACGCAGTACTTT. This gives the protein CASGRRGGGGPDTQYF.